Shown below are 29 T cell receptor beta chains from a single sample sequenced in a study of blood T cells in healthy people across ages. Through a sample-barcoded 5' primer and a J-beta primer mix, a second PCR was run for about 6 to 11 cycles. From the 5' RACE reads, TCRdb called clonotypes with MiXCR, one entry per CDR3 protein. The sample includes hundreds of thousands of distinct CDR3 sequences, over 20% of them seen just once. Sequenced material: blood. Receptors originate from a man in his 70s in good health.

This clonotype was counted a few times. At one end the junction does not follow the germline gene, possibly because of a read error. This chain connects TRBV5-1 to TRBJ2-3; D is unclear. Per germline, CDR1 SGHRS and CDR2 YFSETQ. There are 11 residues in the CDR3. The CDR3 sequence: CVSRSTDTQYF. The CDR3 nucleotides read TGCGTCAGCAGGAGCACAGATACGCAGTATTTT.

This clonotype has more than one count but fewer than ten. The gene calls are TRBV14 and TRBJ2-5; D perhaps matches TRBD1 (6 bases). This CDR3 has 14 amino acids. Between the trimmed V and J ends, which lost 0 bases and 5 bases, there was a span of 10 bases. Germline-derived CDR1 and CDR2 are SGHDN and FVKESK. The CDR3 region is CASSQDWQGETQYF. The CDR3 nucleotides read TGTGCCAGCAGCCAAGATTGGCAGGGGGAGACCCAGTACTTC.

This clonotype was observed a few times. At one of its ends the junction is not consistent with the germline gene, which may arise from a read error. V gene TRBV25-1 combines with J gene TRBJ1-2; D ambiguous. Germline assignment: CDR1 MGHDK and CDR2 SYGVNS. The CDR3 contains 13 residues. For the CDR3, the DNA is TGTGCCAGCAGTGAATCGGTGGCCTATGGCCACACCTTC. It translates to CASSESVAYGHTF.

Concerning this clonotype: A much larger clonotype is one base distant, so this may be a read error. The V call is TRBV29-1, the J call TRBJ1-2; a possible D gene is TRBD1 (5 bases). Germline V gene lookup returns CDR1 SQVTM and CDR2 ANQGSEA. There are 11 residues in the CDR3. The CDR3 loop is CGVQGRGGYTF. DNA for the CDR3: TGCGGCGTTCAGGGCCGGGGTGGCTACACCTTC.

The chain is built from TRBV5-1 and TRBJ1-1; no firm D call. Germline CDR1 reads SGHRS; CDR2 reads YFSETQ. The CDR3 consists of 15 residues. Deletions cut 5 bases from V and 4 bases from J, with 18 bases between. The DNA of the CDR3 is TGCGCCAGCAGACCCATTATTCAAGGGCGCACTGAAGCTTTCTTT. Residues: CASRPIIQGRTEAFF. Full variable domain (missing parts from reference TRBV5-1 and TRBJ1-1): KAGVTQTPRYLIKTRGQQVTLSCSPISGHRSVSWYQQTPGQGLQFLFEYFSETQRNKGNFPGRFSGRQFSNSRSEMNVSTLELGDSALYLCASRPIIQGRTEAFFGQGTRLTVV.

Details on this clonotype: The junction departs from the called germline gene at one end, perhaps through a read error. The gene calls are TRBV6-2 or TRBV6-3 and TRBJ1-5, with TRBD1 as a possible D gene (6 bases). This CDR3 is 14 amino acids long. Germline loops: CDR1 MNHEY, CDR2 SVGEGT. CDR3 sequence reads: CAGSPGTRNQPQHF. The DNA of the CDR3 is TGTGCCGGCAGCCCCGGGACACGCAATCAGCCCCAGCATTTT.

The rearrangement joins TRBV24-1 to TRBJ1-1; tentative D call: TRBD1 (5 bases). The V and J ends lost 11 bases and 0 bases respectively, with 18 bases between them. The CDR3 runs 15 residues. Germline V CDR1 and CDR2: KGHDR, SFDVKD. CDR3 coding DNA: TGTGCCATCGAAGGGGCCGACGGTTTGAACACTGAAGCTTTCTTT. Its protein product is CAIEGADGLNTEAFF.

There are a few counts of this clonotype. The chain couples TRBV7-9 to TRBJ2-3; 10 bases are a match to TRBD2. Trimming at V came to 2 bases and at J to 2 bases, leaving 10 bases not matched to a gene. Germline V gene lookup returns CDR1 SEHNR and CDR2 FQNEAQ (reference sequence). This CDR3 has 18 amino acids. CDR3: CASSLTAAGGPYTDTQYF. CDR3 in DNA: TGTGCCAGCAGCTTAACGGCAGCGGGGGGGCCCTACACAGATACGCAGTATTTT.

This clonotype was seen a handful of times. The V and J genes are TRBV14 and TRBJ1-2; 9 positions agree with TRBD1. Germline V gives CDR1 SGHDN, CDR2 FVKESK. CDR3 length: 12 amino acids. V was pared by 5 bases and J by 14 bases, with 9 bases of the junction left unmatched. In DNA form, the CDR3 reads TGTGCCAGCAGCTCTACAGGGGGCGAAGGGACCTTC. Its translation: CASSSTGGEGTF.

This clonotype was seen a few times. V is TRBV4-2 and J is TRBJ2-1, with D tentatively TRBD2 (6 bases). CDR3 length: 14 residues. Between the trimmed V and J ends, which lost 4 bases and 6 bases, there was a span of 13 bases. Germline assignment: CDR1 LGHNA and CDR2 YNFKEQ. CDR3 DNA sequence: TGTGCCAGCAGCCGGCCGGGACTGGGCAATGAGCAGTTCTTC. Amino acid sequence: CASSRPGLGNEQFF.

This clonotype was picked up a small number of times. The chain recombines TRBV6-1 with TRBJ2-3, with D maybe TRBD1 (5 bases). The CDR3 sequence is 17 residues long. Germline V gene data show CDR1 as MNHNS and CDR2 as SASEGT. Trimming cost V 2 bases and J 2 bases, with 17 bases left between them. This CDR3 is CASSERPRQTVTDTQYF. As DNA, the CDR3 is TGTGCCAGCAGTGAACGTCCGAGACAGACAGTCACAGATACGCAGTATTTT.

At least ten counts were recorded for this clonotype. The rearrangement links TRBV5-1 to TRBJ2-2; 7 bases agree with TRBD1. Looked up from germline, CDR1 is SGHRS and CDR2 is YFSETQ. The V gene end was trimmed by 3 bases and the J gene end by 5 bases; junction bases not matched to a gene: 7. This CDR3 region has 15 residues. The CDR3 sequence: CASSWKGAETGELFF. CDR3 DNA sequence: TGCGCCAGCAGCTGGAAGGGGGCGGAGACCGGGGAGCTGTTTTTT.

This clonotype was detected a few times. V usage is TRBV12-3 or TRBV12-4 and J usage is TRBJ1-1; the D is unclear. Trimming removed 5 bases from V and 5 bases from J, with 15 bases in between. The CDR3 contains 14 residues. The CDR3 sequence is CASSPNQVRTEAFF. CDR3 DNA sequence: TGTGCCAGCAGTCCCAATCAGGTACGAACTGAAGCTTTCTTT.

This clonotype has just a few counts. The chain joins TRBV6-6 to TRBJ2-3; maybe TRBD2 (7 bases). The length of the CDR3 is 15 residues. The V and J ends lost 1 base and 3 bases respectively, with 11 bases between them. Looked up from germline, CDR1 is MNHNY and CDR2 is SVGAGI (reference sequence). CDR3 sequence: CASSYLAGATDTQYF. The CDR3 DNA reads TGTGCCAGCAGTTACTTGGCGGGGGCAACAGATACGCAGTATTTT.

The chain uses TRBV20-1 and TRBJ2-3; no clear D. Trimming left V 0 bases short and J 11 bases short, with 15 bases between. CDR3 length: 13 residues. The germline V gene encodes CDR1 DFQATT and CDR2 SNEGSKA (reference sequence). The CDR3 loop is CSAREWSERKQYF. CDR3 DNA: TGCAGTGCTAGAGAATGGTCTGAGAGAAAGCAGTATTTT.

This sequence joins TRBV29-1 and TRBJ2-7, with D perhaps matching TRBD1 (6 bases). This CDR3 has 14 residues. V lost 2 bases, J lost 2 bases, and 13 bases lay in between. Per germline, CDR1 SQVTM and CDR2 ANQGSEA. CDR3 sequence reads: CSVERAGAAYEQYF. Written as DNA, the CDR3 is TGCAGCGTTGAACGGGCAGGGGCCGCCTACGAGCAGTACTTC.

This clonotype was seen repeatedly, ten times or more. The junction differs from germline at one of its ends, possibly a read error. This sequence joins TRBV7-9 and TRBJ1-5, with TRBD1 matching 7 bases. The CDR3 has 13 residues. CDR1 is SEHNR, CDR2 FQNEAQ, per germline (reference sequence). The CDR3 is CASSLVGGQPQHF. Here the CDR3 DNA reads TGTGCCAGCAGTTTAGTAGGGGGCCAGCCCCAGCATTTT.

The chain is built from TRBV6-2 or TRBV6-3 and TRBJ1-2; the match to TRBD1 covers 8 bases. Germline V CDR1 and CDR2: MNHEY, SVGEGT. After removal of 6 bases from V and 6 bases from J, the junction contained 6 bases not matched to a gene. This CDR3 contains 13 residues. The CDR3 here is CASSRDRFDGYTF. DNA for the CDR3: TGTGCCAGCAGCCGGGACAGGTTCGATGGCTACACCTTC.

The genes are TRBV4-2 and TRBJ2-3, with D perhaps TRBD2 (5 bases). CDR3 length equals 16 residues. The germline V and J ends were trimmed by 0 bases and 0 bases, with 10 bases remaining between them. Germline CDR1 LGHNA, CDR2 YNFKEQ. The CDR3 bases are TGTGCCAGCAGCCAAGATTGGACGGGGAGCACAGATACGCAGTATTTT. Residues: CASSQDWTGSTDTQYF.

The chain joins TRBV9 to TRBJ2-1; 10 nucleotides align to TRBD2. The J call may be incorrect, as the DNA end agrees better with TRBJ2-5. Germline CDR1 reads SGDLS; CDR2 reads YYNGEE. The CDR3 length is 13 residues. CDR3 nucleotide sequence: TGTGCCAGCACCCCAGCGGGGGGGGAGACCCAGTACTTC. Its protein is CASTPAGGETQYF.

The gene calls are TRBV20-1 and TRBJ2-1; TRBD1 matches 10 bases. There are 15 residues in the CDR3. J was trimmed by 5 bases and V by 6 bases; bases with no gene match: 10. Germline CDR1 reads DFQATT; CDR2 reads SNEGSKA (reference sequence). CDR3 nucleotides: TGCAGTGCCCGACGGGGGACAGGGGAAAACAATGAGCAGTTCTTC. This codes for CSARRGTGENNEQFF.

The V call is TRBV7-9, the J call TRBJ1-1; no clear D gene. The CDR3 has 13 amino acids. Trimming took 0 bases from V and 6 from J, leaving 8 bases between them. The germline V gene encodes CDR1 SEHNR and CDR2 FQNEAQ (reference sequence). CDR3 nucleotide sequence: TGTGCCAGCAGCTTAGCGTTGCGGTCTGAAGCTTTCTTT. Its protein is CASSLALRSEAFF.

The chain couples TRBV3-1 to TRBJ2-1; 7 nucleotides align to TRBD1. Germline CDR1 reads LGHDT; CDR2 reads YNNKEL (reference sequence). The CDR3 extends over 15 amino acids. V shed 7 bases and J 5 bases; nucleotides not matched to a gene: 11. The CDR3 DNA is TGTGCCAGCAACTACGCCGGGACAGCTCACAATGAGCAGTTCTTC. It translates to CASNYAGTAHNEQFF.

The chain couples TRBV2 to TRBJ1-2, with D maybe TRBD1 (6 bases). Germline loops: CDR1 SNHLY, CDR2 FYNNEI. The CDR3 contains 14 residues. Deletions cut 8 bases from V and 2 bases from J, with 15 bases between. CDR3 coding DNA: TGTGCCAGCTCCCCGGAACAGGGAAACTATGGCTACACCTTC. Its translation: CASSPEQGNYGYTF.

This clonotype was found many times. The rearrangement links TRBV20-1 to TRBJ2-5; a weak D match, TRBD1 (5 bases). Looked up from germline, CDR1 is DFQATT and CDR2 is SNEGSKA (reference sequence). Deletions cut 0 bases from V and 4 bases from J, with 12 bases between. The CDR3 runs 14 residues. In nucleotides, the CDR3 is TGCAGTGCTAGAGATCTAGGGGCGAGAGAGACCCAGTACTTC. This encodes CSARDLGARETQYF.

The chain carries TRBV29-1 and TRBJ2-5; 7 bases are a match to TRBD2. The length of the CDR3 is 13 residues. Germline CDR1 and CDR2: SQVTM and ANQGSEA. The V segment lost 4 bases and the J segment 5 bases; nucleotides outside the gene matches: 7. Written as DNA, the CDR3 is TGCAGCGTTGTGAAGGGTAGCGGGGAGACCCAGTACTTC. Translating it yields CSVVKGSGETQYF.

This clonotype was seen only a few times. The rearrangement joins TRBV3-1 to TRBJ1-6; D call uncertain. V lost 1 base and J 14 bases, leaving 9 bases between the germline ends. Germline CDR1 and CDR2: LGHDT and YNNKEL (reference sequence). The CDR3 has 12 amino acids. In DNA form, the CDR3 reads TGTGCCAGCAGCCAAGTCAAGTGGGCCCTCCACTTT. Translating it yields CASSQVKWALHF.

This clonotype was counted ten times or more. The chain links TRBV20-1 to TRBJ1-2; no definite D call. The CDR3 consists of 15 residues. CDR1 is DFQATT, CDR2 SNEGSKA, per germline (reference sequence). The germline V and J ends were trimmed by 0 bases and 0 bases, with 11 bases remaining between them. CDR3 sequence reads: CSARDHVSANYGYTF. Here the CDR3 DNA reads TGCAGTGCTAGAGATCATGTAAGCGCTAACTATGGCTACACCTTC.

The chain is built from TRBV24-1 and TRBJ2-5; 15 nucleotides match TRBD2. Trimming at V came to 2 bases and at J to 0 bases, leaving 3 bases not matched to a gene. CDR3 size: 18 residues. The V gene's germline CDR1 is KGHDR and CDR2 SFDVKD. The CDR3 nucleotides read TGTGCCACCAGTGATTCGGGACTAGCGGGGGGCCACCAAGAGACCCAGTACTTC. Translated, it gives CATSDSGLAGGHQETQYF.